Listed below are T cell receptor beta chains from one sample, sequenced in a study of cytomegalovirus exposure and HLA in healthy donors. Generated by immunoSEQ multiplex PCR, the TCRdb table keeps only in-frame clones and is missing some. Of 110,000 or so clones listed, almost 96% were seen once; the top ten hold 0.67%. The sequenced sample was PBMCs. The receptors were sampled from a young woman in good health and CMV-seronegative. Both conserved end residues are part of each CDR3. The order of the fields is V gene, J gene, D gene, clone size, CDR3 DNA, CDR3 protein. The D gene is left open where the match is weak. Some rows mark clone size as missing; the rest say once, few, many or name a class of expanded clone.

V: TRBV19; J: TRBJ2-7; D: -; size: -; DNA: TGTGCCAGTAGTAAAGACAGGCTTCGCGAGCAGTACTTC; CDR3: CASSKDRLREQYF
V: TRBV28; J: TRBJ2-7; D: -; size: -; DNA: TGTGCCAGCAGTCCGGTCGGACAGCAGTCCTCCTACGAGCAGTACTTC; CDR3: CASSPVGQQSSYEQYF
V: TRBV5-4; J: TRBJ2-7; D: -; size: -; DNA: TGTGCCAGCAGTGGTGGGACTGGGAGCTCCTACGAGCAGTACTTC; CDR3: CASSGGTGSSYEQYF
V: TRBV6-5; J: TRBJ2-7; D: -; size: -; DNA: TGTGCCAGCAGTGCCCAGTACGAGCAGTACTTC; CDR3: CASSAQYEQYF
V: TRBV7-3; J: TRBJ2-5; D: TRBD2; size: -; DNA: TGTGCCAGCAGCTTCGCTAGCGGGGGGGCTGGACAAGAGACCCAGTACTTC; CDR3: CASSFASGGAGQETQYF
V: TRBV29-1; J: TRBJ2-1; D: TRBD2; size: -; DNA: TGCAGCGTTGAAGGGGGGGGGTCTACGTACAATGAGCAGTTCTTC; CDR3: CSVEGGGSTYNEQFF
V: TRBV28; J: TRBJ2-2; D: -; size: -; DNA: TGTGCCAGCAGAACAGGGAGGGAGGGAAGTTGGACCGGGGAGCTGTTTTTT; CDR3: CASRTGREGSWTGELFF
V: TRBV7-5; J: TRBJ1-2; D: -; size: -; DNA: TGTGCCAGAAGCGACCACAGGGGTCGGAACTATGGCTACACCTTC; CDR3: CARSDHRGRNYGYTF
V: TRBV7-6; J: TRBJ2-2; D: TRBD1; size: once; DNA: TGTGCCAGCAGCGATAGACAGGGAATGGCCGGGGAGCTGTTTTTT; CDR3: CASSDRQGMAGELFF
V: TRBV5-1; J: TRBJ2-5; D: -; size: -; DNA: TGCGCCAGCAGCAGCTACAGGAGTCATGGGACCCAGTACTTC; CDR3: CASSSYRSHGTQYF
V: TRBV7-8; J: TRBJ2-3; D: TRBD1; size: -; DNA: TGTGCCAGCAGCTGGACAGGAGTTACAGATACGCAGTATTTT; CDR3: CASSWTGVTDTQYF
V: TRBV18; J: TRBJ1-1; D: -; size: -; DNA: TGTGCCAGCTCACCCCCAGGGAACACTGAAGCTTTCTTT; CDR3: CASSPPGNTEAFF
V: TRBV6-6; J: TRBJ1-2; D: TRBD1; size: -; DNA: TGTGCCAGCAGTTCGACAGGGGAAGGCTACACCTTC; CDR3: CASSSTGEGYTF
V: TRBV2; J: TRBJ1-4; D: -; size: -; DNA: TGTGCCAGCAGTGAAGGAAGGGCCGGGGGGATCAGTGGGAAAAAACTGTTTTTT; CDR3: CASSEGRAGGISGKKLFF
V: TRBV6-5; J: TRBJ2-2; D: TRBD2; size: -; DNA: TGTGCCAGCAGTAGACAGCGGGGGGGTGTCGGGGAGCTGTTTTTT; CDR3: CASSRQRGGVGELFF
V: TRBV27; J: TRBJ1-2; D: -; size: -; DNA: TGTGCCAGCAGTCCGTACCAGCGGGTTAGTGGCTACACCTTC; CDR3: CASSPYQRVSGYTF
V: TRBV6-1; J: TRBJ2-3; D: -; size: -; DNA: TGTGCCAGCACTCCCAGCGGGTATAGCACAGATACGCAGTATTTT; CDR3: CASTPSGYSTDTQYF
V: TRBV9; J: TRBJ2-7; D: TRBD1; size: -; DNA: TGTGCCAGCAGTCTTACCGGGACAGGGGGTAGGGAGCAGTACTTC; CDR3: CASSLTGTGGREQYF
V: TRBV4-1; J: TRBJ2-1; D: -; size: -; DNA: TGCGCCAGCAGCCTCATGGGGGGTAGCTCCTACAATGAGCAGTTCTTC; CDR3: CASSLMGGSSYNEQFF
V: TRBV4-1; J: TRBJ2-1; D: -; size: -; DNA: TGCGCCAGCAGCCAAGCAGGACTACTCAATGAGCAGTTCTTC; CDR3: CASSQAGLLNEQFF
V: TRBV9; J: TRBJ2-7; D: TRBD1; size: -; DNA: TGTGCCAGCAGCGTAGTCCCAGACAGGGCGAACGAGCAGTACTTC; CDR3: CASSVVPDRANEQYF
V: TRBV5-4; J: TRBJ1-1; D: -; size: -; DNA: TGTGCCAGCAGCTCGGGACTTACGAACACTGAAGCTTTCTTT; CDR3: CASSSGLTNTEAFF
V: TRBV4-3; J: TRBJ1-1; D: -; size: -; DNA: TGCGCCAGCAGCCAAGGCCCTATAGAAGCTTTCTTT; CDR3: CASSQGPIEAFF
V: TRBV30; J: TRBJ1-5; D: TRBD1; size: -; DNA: TGTGCCTGGAGCGCGGGACAGGGAAGTCAGCCCCAGCATTTT; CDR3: CAWSAGQGSQPQHF
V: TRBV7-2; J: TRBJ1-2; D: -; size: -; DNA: TGTGCCAGCAGCTTAGAACTGAGAAACTATGGCTACACCTTC; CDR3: CASSLELRNYGYTF
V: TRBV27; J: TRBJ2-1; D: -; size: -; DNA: TGTGCCAGCAGTTTAATTCAGCACGGGGTTTGGAACAATGAGCAGTTCTTC; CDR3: CASSLIQHGVWNNEQFF
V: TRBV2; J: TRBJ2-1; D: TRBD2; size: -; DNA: TGTGCCAGCAGTGGGCTAGCGGGGGGGCAGGGAGAGCAGTTCTTC; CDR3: CASSGLAGGQGEQFF
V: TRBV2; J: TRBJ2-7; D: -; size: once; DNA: TGTGCCAGCAGTGAGCGTGGTGGTCTTTCCTACGAGCAGTACTTC; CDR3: CASSERGGLSYEQYF
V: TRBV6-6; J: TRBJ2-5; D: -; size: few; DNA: TGTGCCAGCAGTGAGGGGGGAGGGGCAGGAGAGACCCAGTACTTC; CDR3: CASSEGGGAGETQYF
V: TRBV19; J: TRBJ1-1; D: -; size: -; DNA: TGTGCCAGTAGTATAGTTCCAGGGGCAACTGAAGCTTTCTTT; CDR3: CASSIVPGATEAFF
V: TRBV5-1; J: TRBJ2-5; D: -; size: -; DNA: TGCGCCAGCAGCTTGGCCTATACAGCACAAGAGACCCAGTACTTC; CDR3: CASSLAYTAQETQYF
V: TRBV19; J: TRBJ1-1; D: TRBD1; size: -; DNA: TGTGCCAGTAGTATAAGCAACAGGGGTAGGACTGAAGCTTTCTTT; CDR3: CASSISNRGRTEAFF
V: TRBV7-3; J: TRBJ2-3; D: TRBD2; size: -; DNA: TGTGCCAGCAGCCTGTCCGGGGGGGCCGGCACAGATACGCAGTATTTT; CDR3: CASSLSGGAGTDTQYF
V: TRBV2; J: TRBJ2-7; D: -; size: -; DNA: TGTGCCAGCAGGACCGGACAAGCTGCCCACGAGCAGTACTTC; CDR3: CASRTGQAAHEQYF
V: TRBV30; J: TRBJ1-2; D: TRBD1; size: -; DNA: TGTGCCTGGAAGACCAGGAGGGGGCAGAAATATGGCTACACCTTC; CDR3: CAWKTRRGQKYGYTF
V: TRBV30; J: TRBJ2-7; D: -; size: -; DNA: TGTGCCTGGAGTGTAGAGGCGTACGAGCAGTACTTC; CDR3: CAWSVEAYEQYF
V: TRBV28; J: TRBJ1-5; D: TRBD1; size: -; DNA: TGTGCCAGCACCTTAGGACAGGGGTATCAGCCCCAGCATTTT; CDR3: CASTLGQGYQPQHF
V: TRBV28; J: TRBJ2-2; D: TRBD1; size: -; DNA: TGTGCCAGCAGTTTAGAACAGGGGGCCGGGGAGCTGTTTTTT; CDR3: CASSLEQGAGELFF
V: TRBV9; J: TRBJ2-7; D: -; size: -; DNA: TGTGCCAGCAGCGTAGTCCCGGGGGATGCCTACGAGCAGTACTTC; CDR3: CASSVVPGDAYEQYF
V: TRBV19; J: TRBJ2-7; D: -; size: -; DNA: TGTGCCAGTAGTGTGGACACGTCCTCCTACGAGCAGTACTTC; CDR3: CASSVDTSSYEQYF
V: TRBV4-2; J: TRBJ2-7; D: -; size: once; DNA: TGTGCCAGCAGCCAAGAGGTGGAGGCTACCTACGAGCAGTACTTC; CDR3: CASSQEVEATYEQYF
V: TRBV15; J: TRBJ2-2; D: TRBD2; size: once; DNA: TGTGCCACCCGGACTAGCGGGGCAAACACCGGGGAGCTGTTTTTT; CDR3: CATRTSGANTGELFF
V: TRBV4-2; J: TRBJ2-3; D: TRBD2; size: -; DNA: TGTGCCAGCAGCCAAGACTTCGGCGCGGGGGGGTTGACAGATACGCAGTATTTT; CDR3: CASSQDFGAGGLTDTQYF
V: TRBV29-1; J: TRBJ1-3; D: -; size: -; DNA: TGCAGCGTTGGGGGAGACACATACTCTGGAAACACCATATATTTT; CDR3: CSVGGDTYSGNTIYF
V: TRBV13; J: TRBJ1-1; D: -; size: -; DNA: TGTGCCAGCAGCTTATCTGTATTGAACACTGAAGCTTTCTTT; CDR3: CASSLSVLNTEAFF
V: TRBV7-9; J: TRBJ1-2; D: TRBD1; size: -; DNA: TGTGCCAGCAGCTTAGCAACAGCTCGACAGGGGCCCAACTATGGCTACACCTTC; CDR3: CASSLATARQGPNYGYTF
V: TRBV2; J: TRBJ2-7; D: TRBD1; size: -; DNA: TGTGCCAGCAGTGAAGCGGGGGGACAGGGGGGGGTCTACGAGCAGTACTTC; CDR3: CASSEAGGQGGVYEQYF
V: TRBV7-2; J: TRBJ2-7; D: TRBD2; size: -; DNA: TGTGCCAGCAGCTTAAACCGACTAGCTACCGACGAGCAGTACTTC; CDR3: CASSLNRLATDEQYF
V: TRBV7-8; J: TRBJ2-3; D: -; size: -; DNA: TGTGCCAGCAGCCTAGCGATCTATAGCACAGATACGCAGTATTTT; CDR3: CASSLAIYSTDTQYF
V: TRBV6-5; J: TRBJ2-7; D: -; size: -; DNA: TGTGCCAGCACCGAGGGACAAAACTACGAGCAGTACTTC; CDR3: CASTEGQNYEQYF
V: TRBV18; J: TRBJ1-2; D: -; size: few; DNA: TGTGCCAGCTCAACCGACAGGAACTATGGCTACACCTTC; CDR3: CASSTDRNYGYTF
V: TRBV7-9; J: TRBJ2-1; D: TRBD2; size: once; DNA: TGTGCCAGCAGCCTCGAAGCACTAGCGGTGGCCTACAATGAGCAGTTCTTC; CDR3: CASSLEALAVAYNEQFF
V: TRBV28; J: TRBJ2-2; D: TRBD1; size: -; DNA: TGTGCCAGCAGTTTATTGGTGGGACAGGGGGCCGGGGAGCTGTTTTTT; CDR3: CASSLLVGQGAGELFF
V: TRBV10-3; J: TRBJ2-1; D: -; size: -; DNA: TGTGCCATCAGTCAAGAACAGGGAACCTACAATGAGCAGTTCTTC; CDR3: CAISQEQGTYNEQFF
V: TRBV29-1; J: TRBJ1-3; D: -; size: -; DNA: TGCAGCGGACTTGACCCTGGAAACACCATATATTTT; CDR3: CSGLDPGNTIYF
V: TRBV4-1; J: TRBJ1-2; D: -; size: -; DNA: TGCGCCAGCAGCCAAGATAGCCAGGGCTCTGGCTACACCTTC; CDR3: CASSQDSQGSGYTF
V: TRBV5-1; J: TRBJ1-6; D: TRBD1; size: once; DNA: TGCGCCAGCAGCTTGGAGGGGGCGGGTTCACCCCTCCACTTT; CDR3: CASSLEGAGSPLHF
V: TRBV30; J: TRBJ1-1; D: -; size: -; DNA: TGTGCCTGGAGTTTCGAGGGTTTGCGAGCTTTCTTT; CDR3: CAWSFEGLRAFF
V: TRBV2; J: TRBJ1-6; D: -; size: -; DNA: TGTGCCAGCAGTCTCGACAGGACTTCATCACCCCTCCACTTT; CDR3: CASSLDRTSSPLHF